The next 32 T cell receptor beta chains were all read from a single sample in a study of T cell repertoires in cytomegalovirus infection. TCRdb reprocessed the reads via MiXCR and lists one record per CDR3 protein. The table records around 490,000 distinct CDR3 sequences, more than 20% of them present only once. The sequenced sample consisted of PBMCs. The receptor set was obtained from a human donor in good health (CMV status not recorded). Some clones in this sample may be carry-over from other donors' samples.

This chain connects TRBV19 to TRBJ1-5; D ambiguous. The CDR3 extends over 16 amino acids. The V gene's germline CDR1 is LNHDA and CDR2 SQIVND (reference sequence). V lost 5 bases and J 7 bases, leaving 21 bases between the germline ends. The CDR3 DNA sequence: TGTGCCAGTAGTGTGATTGACGGTATAGCAAGACAGCCCCAGCATTTT. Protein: CASSVIDGIARQPQHF. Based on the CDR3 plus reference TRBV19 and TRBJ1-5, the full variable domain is DGGITQSPKYLFRKEGQNVTLSCEQNLNHDAMYWYRQDPGQGLRLIYYSQIVNDFQKGDIAEGYSVSREKKESFPLTVTSAQKNPTAFYLCASSVIDGIARQPQHFGDGTRLSIL.

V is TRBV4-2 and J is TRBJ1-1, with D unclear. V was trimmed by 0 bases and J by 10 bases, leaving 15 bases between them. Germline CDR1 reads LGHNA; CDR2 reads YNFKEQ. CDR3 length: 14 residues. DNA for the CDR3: TGTGCCAGCAGCCAAGAAACAGCCCGGGCGGCAGCTTTCTTT. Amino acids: CASSQETARAAAFF.

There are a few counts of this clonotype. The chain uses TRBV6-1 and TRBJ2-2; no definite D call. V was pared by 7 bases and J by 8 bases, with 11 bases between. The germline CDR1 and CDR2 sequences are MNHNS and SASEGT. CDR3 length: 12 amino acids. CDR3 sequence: CASTLGIGELFF. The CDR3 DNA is TGTGCCAGCACCCTAGGGATTGGGGAGCTGTTTTTT.

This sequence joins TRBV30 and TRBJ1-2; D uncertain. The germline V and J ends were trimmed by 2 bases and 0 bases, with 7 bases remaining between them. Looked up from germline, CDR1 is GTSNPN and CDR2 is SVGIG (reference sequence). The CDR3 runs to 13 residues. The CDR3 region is CAWSSNANYGYTF. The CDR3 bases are TGTGCCTGGAGTTCAAACGCTAACTATGGCTACACCTTC.

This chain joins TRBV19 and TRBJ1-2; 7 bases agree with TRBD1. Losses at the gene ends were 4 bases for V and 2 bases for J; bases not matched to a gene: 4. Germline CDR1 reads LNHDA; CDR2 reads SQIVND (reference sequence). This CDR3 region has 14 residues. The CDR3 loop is CASSTGTANYGYTF. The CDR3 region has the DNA TGTGCCAGTAGTACGGGGACAGCAAACTATGGCTACACCTTC.

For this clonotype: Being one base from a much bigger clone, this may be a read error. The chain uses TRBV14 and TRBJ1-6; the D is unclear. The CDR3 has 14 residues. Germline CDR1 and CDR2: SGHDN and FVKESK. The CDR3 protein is CASSQDMANSPPHF. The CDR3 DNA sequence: TGTGCCAGCAGCCAAGACATGGCCAATTCACCCCCCCACTTT.

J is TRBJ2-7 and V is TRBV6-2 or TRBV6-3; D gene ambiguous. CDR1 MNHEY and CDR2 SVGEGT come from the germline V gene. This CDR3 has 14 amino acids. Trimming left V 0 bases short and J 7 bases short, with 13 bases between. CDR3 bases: TGTGCCAGCAGTTACTCGGACCGGGCTCGGGAGCAGTACTTC. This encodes CASSYSDRAREQYF.

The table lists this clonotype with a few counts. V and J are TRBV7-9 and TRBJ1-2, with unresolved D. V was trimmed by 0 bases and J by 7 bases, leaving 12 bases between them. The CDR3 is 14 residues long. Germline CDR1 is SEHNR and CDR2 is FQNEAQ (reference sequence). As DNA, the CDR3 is TGTGCCAGCAGCTTAGCCCGGCCTAGCGGTGGCTACACCTTC. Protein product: CASSLARPSGGYTF. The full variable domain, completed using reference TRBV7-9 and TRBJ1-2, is DTGVSQNPRHKITKRGQNVTFRCDPISEHNRLYWYRQTLGQGPEFLTYFQNEAQLEKSRLLSDRFSAERPKGSFSTLEIQRTEQGDSAMYLCASSLARPSGGYTFGSGTRLTVV.

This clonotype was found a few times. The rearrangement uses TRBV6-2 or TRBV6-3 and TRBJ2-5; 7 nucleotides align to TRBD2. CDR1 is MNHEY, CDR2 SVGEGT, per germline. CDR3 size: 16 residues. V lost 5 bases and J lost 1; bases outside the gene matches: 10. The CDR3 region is CASSPPRAGRQETQYF. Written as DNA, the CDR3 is TGTGCCAGCAGTCCCCCCCGAGCGGGACGCCAAGAGACCCAGTACTTC.

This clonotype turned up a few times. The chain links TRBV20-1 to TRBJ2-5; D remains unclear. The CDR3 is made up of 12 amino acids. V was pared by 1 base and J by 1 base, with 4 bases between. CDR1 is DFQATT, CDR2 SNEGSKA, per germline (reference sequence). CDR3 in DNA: TGCAGTGCTAGAGGGGCCCAAGAGACCCAGTACTTC. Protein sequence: CSARGAQETQYF.

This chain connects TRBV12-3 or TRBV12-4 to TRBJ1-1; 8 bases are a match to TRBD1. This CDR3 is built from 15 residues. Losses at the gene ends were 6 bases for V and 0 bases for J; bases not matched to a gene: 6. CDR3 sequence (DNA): TGTGCCAGCAGAGATCTGGGACAGGTGAACACTGAAGCTTTCTTT. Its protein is CASRDLGQVNTEAFF.

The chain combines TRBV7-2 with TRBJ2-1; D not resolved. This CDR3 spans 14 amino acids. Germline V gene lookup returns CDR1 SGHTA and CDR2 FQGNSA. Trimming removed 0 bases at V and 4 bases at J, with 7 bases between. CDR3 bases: TGTGCCAGCAGCTTAGCACTGAATTACAATGAGCAGTTCTTC. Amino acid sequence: CASSLALNYNEQFF.

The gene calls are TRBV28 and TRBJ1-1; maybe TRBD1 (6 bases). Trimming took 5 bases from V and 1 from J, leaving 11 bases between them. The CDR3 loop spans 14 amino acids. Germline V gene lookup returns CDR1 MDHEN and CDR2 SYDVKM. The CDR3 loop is CASSEGGPNTEAFF. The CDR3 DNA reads TGTGCCAGCAGTGAGGGGGGGCCGAACACTGAAGCTTTCTTT.

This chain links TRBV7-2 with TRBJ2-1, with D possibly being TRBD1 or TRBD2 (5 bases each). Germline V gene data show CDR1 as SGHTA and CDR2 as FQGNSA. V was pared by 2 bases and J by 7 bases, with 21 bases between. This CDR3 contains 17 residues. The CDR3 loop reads CASSLLVLPGTPNEQFF. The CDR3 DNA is TGTGCCAGCAGCTTATTAGTTCTCCCCGGGACCCCTAATGAGCAGTTCTTC.

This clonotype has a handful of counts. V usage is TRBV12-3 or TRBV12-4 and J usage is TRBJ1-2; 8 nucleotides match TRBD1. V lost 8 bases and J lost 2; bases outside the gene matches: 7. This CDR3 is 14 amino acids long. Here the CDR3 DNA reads TGTGCCAGCGTAAACAGGGGGGCAAACTATGGCTACACCTTC. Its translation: CASVNRGANYGYTF.

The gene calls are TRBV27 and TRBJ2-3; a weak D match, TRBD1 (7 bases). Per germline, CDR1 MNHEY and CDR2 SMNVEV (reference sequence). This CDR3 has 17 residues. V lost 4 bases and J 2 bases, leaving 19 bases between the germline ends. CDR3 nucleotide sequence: TGTGCCAGCAGTTCTGTAGGAGGGGGCGCTATCACAGATACGCAGTATTTT. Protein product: CASSSVGGGAITDTQYF.

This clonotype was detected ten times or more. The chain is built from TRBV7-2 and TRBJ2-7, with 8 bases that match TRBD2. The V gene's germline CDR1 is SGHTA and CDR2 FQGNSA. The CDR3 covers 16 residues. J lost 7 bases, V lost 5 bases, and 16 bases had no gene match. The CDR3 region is CASSKSVGRAGFEQYF. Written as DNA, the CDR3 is TGTGCCAGCAGCAAGTCGGTCGGGAGGGCCGGGTTTGAGCAGTACTTC.

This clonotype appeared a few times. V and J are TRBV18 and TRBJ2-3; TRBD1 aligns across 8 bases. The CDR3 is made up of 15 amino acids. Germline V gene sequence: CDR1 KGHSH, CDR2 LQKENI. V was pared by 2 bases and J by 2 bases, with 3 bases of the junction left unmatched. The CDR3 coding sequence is TGTGCCAGCTCACCAGACAGGGGATACACAGATACGCAGTATTTT. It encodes CASSPDRGYTDTQYF. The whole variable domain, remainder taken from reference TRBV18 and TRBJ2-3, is NAGVMQNPRHLVRRRGQEARLRCSPMKGHSHVYWYRQLPEEGLKFMVYLQKENIIDESGMPKERFSAEFPKEGPSILRIQQVVRGDSAAYFCASSPDRGYTDTQYFGPGTRLTVL.

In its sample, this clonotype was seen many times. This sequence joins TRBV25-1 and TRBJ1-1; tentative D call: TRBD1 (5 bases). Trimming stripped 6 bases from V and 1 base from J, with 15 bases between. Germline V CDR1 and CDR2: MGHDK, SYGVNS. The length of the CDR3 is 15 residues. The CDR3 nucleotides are TGTGCCAGCAGCGATCCGGGACGGGCGAACACTGAAGCTTTCTTT. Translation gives CASSDPGRANTEAFF.

The CDR3 reads CSVSRREDGEQFF. In nucleotides, the CDR3 is TGCAGCGTTTCCAGGCGGGAGGACGGAGAGCAGTTCTTC. The chain links TRBV29-1 to TRBJ2-1; 8 bases are a match to TRBD2. CDR3 length: 13 residues. The trim removed 5 bases at V and 10 bases at J, leaving 10 bases unmatched. Germline CDR1 reads SQVTM; CDR2 reads ANQGSEA.

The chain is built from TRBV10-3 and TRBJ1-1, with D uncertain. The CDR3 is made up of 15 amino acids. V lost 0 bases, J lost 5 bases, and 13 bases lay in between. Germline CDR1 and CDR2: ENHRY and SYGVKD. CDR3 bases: TGTGCCATCAGTGAGTCCCCAGGACCCGTGACTGAAGCTTTCTTT. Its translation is CAISESPGPVTEAFF.

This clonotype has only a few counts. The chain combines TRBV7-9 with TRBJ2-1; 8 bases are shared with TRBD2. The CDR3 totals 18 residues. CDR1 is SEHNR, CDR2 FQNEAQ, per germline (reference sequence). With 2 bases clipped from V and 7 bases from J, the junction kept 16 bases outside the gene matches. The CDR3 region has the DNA TGTGCCAGCAGCTTACCCCTCGGGGAAGCGGGAGTTAGGAATGAGCAGTTCTTC. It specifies CASSLPLGEAGVRNEQFF.

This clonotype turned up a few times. For the CDR3, the DNA is TGTGCCAGCAGCTCAGGACAGGGGATTTCGGATACGCAGTATTTT. This translates into CASSSGQGISDTQYF. The chain links TRBV6-2 or TRBV6-3 to TRBJ2-3; 9 positions match TRBD1. CDR3 length: 15 residues. The V segment lost 6 bases and the J segment 6 bases; nucleotides outside the gene matches: 10. Looked up from germline, CDR1 is MNHEY and CDR2 is SVGEGT.

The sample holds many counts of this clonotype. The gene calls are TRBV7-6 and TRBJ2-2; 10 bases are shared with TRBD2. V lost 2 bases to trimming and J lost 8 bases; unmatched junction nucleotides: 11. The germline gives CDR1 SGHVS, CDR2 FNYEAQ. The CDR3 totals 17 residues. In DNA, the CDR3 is TGTGCCAGCAGCTTACGTCGAGCTAGCGGGAGTGGTGGGGAGCTGTTTTTT. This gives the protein CASSLRRASGSGGELFF.

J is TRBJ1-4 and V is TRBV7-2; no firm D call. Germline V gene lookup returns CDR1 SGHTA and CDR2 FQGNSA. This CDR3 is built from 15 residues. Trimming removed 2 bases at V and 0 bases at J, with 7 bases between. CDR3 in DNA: TGTGCCAGCAGCTTATCCTTCGCAACTAATGAAAAACTGTTTTTT. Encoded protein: CASSLSFATNEKLFF. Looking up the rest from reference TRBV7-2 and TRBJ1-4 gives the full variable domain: GAGVSQSPSNKVTEKGKDVELRCDPISGHTALYWYRQSLGQGLEFLIYFQGNSAPDKSGLPSDRFSAERTGGSVSTLTIQRTQQEDSAVYLCASSLSFATNEKLFFGSGTQLSVL.

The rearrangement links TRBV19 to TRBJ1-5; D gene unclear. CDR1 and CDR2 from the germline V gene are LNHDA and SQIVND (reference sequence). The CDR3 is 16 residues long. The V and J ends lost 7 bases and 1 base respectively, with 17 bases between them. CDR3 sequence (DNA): TGTGCCAGTACCCCTTTTTCGGCTGTCAGCAATCAGCCCCAGCATTTT. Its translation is CASTPFSAVSNQPQHF.

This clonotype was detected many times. The CDR3 DNA reads as TGTGCCAGCAGCTTAGCGTGGGCAGGGCTCTATGGCTACACCTTC. Its translation is CASSLAWAGLYGYTF. The chain has TRBV7-2 and TRBJ1-2; weak D call: TRBD1 (5 bases). CDR1 SGHTA and CDR2 FQGNSA come from the germline V gene. Trimming left V 0 bases short and J 4 bases short, with 12 bases between. CDR3 length: 15 amino acids.

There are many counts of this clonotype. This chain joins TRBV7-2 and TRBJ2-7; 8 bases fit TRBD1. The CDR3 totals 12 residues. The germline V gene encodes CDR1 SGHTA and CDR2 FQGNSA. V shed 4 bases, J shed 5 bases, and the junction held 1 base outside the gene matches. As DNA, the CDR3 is TGTGCCAGCAGCTCGACAGGGGACGAGCAGTACGTC. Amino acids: CASSSTGDEQYV.

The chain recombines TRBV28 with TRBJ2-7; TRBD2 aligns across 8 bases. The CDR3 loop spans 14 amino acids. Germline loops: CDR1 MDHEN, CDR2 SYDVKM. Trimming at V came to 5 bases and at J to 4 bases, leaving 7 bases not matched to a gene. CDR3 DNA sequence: TGTGCCAGCAGTCCCCTGGGACTAGAATACGAGCAGTACGTC. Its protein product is CASSPLGLEYEQYV.

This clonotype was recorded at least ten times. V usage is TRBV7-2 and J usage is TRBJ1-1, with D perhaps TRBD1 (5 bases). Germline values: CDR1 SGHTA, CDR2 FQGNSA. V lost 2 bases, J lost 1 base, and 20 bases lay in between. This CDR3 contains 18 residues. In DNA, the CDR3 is TGTGCCAGCAGCTTAAAAACGGGCGGGGGACGGGGGAACACTGAAGCTTTCTTT. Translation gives CASSLKTGGGRGNTEAFF.

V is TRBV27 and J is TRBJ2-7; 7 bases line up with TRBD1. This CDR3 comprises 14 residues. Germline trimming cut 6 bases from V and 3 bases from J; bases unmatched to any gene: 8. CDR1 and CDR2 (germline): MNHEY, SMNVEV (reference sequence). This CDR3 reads CASRKRGLNYEQYF. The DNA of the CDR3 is TGTGCCAGCAGAAAAAGGGGGCTTAACTACGAGCAGTACTTC.

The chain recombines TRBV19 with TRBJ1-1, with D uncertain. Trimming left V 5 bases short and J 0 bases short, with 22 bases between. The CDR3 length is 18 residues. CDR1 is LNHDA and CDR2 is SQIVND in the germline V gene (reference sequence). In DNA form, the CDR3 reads TGTGCCAGTAGTCCAATGGCCGGGCCCCCCCCCATGAACACTGAAGCTTTCTTT. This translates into CASSPMAGPPPMNTEAFF.